This TCR beta chain was sequenced in a study of shared clonotypes between healthy human individuals. The length of the CDR3 is 15 residues. Germline CDR1 reads MDHEN; CDR2 reads SYDVKM. Germline trimming cut 8 bases from V and 2 bases from J; bases unmatched to any gene: 8. Both subsets, CD45RA+ naive and CD45RA-negative memory, were split from the CD4+ cells. Assay: immunoSEQ multiplex PCR; the TCRdb copy retains only in-frame clones and omits some. Counted here are approximately 2.4 million clones, under 97% occurring once; the ten biggest clones make up about 0.13%. This sequence was found in a man between 18 and 35 years old in good health. The sequenced material came from naive CD4+ T cells sorted from blood. Subset noted: CD45RA+ positively selected. The V and J genes are TRBV28 and TRBJ2-3, with 9 nucleotides matching TRBD2. The CDR3 reads CASSASGASTDTQYF. The CDR3 DNA is TGTGCCAGCTCGGCTAGCGGGGCCTCCACAGATACGCAGTATTTT. The whole variable domain, remainder taken from reference TRBV28 and TRBJ2-3, is DVKVTQSSRYLVKRTGEKVFLECVQDMDHENMFWYRQDPGLGLRLIYFSYDVKMKEKGDIPEGYSVSREKKERFSLILESASTNQTSMYLCASSASGASTDTQYFGPGTRLTVL.